These 21 T cell receptor beta chains share one sample of origin, sequenced in a study of blood T cell repertoires in COVID-19. The assay was immunoSEQ multiplex PCR, and TCRdb's table has in-frame clones only and misses some. The table records approximately 340,000 clones, roughly 87% of them present only once. Specimen: peripheral blood. The receptor set was obtained from a man aged 25 to 40 with COVID-19, enrolled during active disease.

The V gene is TRBV6-5, the J gene TRBJ1-6, with D maybe TRBD1 (6 bases). The CDR3 covers 14 residues. Trimming cost V 5 bases and J 3 bases, with 8 bases left between them. Germline loops: CDR1 MNHEY, CDR2 SVGAGI. CDR3 nucleotide sequence: TGTGCCAGCAGTAGACAGGACTATAATTCACCCCTCCACTTT. This codes for CASSRQDYNSPLHF.

The chain carries TRBV28 and TRBJ2-3, with D possibly being TRBD1 (5 bases). Germline-derived CDR1 and CDR2 are MDHEN and SYDVKM. V was shortened by 2 bases and J by 2 bases, with 14 bases between the two germline ends. The CDR3 loop spans 16 amino acids. In nucleotides, the CDR3 is TGTGCCAGCAGTTTAGGGTGGACACCTCCCACAGATACGCAGTATTTT. Protein product: CASSLGWTPPTDTQYF.

This clone was counted between two and nine times. The chain joins TRBV7-3 to TRBJ2-6; 9 nucleotides agree with TRBD2. J was trimmed by 0 bases and V by 5 bases; bases with no gene match: 11. The CDR3 has 19 residues. CDR1 and CDR2 (germline): SGHTA, FQGTGA. CDR3 sequence: CASSPPLAGYASGANVLTF. In DNA form, the CDR3 reads TGTGCCAGCAGCCCCCCGCTAGCGGGATATGCCTCTGGGGCCAACGTCCTGACTTTC.

CDR3 sequence (DNA): TGTGTCCTCAGACTTTGGGGCACTCCCAATTCACCCCTCCACTTT. Protein product: CVLRLWGTPNSPLHF. The V call is TRBV5-4, the J call TRBJ1-6, with TRBD1 as a possible D gene (5 bases). The germline gives CDR1 SGHNT, CDR2 YYREEE (reference sequence). The CDR3 length is 15 residues.

The V and J genes are TRBV4-2 and TRBJ2-3; 8 nucleotides align to TRBD2. The V and J ends lost 0 bases and 1 base, in that order; junction bases with no gene match: 12. The V gene's germline CDR1 is LGHNA and CDR2 YNFKEQ. This CDR3 contains 19 residues. CDR3 protein: CASSQDRVGAGARTDTQYF. The CDR3 bases are TGTGCCAGCAGCCAAGATAGGGTGGGAGCGGGGGCGCGCACAGATACGCAGTATTTT.

The rearrangement links TRBV2 to TRBJ2-1, with D uncertain. CDR3 size: 13 residues. CDR1 is SNHLY, CDR2 FYNNEI, per germline. V lost 6 bases to trimming and J lost 4 bases, with 10 bases between them. The CDR3 region is CASRAETYNEQFF. The CDR3, as DNA: TGTGCCAGCAGGGCAGAGACTTACAATGAGCAGTTCTTC.

The chain combines TRBV28 with TRBJ2-3, with 16 nucleotides matching TRBD2. The CDR3 length is 17 residues. With V trimmed by 3 bases and J by 6 bases, 6 bases remained unmatched. Germline V gene sequence: CDR1 MDHEN, CDR2 SYDVKM. The CDR3 DNA sequence: TGTGCCAGCAGTTTGGGGACTAGCGGGAGGGCCTGGGATACGCAGTATTTT. It encodes CASSLGTSGRAWDTQYF.

A single count supports this clone. The chain links TRBV28 to TRBJ2-5; a possible D gene is TRBD2 (5 bases). V lost 3 bases and J 1 base, leaving 12 bases between the germline ends. Per germline, CDR1 MDHEN and CDR2 SYDVKM. The CDR3 has 15 amino acids. CDR3 coding DNA: TGTGCCAGCAGTTTTGGTGGGAGTCGCCAAGAGACCCAGTACTTC. Protein: CASSFGGSRQETQYF.

The V call is TRBV3-1 (or the pseudogene TRBV3-2), the J call TRBJ2-7; D is perhaps TRBD2 (6 bases). Germline-derived CDR1 and CDR2 are LGHDT and YNNKEL (reference sequence). This CDR3 region has 16 residues. V gave up 4 bases and J gave up 5 bases, with 21 bases separating them. CDR3 coding DNA: TGTGCCAGCAGCCCCTCCCGGGGAGGCCCCTACCACGAGCAGTACTTC. The encoded protein is CASSPSRGGPYHEQYF.

V and J are TRBV3-1 (or the pseudogene TRBV3-2) and TRBJ1-4; D gene uncertain. Germline values: CDR1 LGHDT, CDR2 YNNKEL (reference sequence). The V gene lost 5 bases and the J gene lost 7 bases, with 11 bases spanning the gap. The length of the CDR3 is 13 residues. The CDR3 DNA is TGTGCCAGCAGCTTAAAAAACAGTGAAAAACTGTTTTTT. Its protein is CASSLKNSEKLFF.

The chain is built from TRBV18 and TRBJ1-4; no clear D gene. Germline V gives CDR1 KGHSH, CDR2 LQKENI. Between the trimmed V and J ends, which lost 6 bases and 5 bases, there was a span of 22 bases. CDR3 length: 17 residues. CDR3 loop: CASSPPMTGMVNEKLFF. In DNA form, the CDR3 reads TGTGCCAGCTCTCCGCCCATGACGGGGATGGTGAATGAAAAACTGTTTTTT.

This chain uses TRBV30 with TRBJ1-1, with 10 positions matching TRBD1. CDR1 GTSNPN and CDR2 SVGIG come from the germline V gene (reference sequence). The CDR3 has 13 residues. The ends lost 3 bases at V and 6 bases at J; junction bases unmatched: 4. The CDR3 loop reads CAWSPGTGAEAFF. CDR3 bases: TGTGCCTGGAGCCCCGGGACAGGGGCTGAAGCTTTCTTT.

This chain joins TRBV19 and TRBJ2-7; TRBD1 aligns across 7 bases. CDR3 length: 15 amino acids. V lost 4 bases and J lost 2; bases outside the gene matches: 8. The germline V gene encodes CDR1 LNHDA and CDR2 SQIVND (reference sequence). The CDR3 loop reads CASSTGTAEPYEQYF. The DNA for the CDR3 is TGTGCCAGTAGTACCGGGACAGCAGAGCCCTACGAGCAGTACTTC.

The rearrangement links TRBV5-4 to TRBJ2-1, with TRBD2 as a possible D gene (6 bases). Germline V gene lookup returns CDR1 SGHNT and CDR2 YYREEE (reference sequence). The CDR3 contains 16 residues. The V end lost 2 bases, the J end lost 3 bases, and 15 bases lay between the germline ends. The CDR3 bases are TGTGCCAGCAGCTTCGTAACGGGAGCTAGCTACAATGAGCAGTTCTTC. It yields the protein CASSFVTGASYNEQFF.

The chain uses TRBV21-1 and TRBJ1-5; the table gives TRBD1 as D, unverified against the DNA. The J call may be faulty, since TRBJ2-3 better matches the DNA end. TRBV21-1 is flagged as a pseudogene. This CDR3 spans 17 amino acids. CDR3 DNA sequence: TGTGCCAGCAGCAAAGGACAGGGGGGACGGACGGTTCAGCCCCAGTATTTT. Protein sequence: CASSKGQGGRTVQPQYF.

This clone came up a few times. The rearrangement uses TRBV5-6 and TRBJ1-5, with 8 positions matching TRBD1. The germline V gene encodes CDR1 SGHDT and CDR2 YYEEEE. This CDR3 comprises 16 residues. V shed 0 bases and J 5 bases; nucleotides not matched to a gene: 7. The CDR3 region is CASSLGQGADYQPQHF. CDR3 sequence (DNA): TGTGCCAGCAGCTTGGGTCAGGGGGCAGACTATCAGCCCCAGCATTTT.

The chain uses TRBV6-2 or TRBV6-3 and TRBJ2-7, with D maybe TRBD1 (5 bases). Deletions cut 2 bases from V and 3 bases from J, with 11 bases between. The V gene's germline CDR1 is MNHEY and CDR2 SVGEGT. The CDR3 has 14 amino acids. The chain's CDR3 is CASSYEQGGYEQYF. For the CDR3, the DNA is TGTGCCAGCAGTTACGAGCAGGGTGGCTACGAGCAGTACTTC.

This clone has only a few counts. V and J are TRBV6-6 and TRBJ1-1, with D perhaps matching TRBD1 (6 bases). Germline V gene lookup returns CDR1 MNHNY and CDR2 SVGAGI (reference sequence). V was pared by 2 bases and J by 3 bases, with 13 bases between. CDR3 length: 15 residues. The DNA of the CDR3 is TGTGCCAGCAGTTACGGGGGCCAGGGTCACACTGAAGCTTTCTTT. Its protein is CASSYGGQGHTEAFF.

The CDR3 coding sequence is TGTGCCAGCACCGGGGGGTTCTACGAGCAGTACTTC. Translated: CASTGGFYEQYF. The V gene is TRBV12-3 or TRBV12-4, the J gene TRBJ2-7, with 7 nucleotides matching TRBD2. The length of the CDR3 is 12 residues. With V trimmed by 7 bases and J by 3 bases, 3 bases remained unmatched.

The chain couples TRBV3-1 (or the pseudogene TRBV3-2) to TRBJ1-2; 8 bases line up with TRBD1. The CDR3 is 12 amino acids. J was trimmed by 7 bases and V by 8 bases; bases with no gene match: 6. The germline V gene has CDR1 LGHDT and CDR2 YNNKEL (reference sequence). CDR3 in amino acids: CASGQGETGYTF. CDR3 DNA: TGTGCCAGCGGACAGGGAGAAACTGGCTACACCTTC.

The V gene is TRBV18, the J gene TRBJ2-3, with unresolved D. The germline CDR1 and CDR2 sequences are KGHSH and LQKENI. Trimming removed 3 bases at V and 0 bases at J, with 13 bases between. The CDR3 spans 16 residues. The CDR3 nucleotides read TGTGCCAGCTCACCTTATCTAGGCCTTAGCACAGATACGCAGTATTTT. It codes for CASSPYLGLSTDTQYF.